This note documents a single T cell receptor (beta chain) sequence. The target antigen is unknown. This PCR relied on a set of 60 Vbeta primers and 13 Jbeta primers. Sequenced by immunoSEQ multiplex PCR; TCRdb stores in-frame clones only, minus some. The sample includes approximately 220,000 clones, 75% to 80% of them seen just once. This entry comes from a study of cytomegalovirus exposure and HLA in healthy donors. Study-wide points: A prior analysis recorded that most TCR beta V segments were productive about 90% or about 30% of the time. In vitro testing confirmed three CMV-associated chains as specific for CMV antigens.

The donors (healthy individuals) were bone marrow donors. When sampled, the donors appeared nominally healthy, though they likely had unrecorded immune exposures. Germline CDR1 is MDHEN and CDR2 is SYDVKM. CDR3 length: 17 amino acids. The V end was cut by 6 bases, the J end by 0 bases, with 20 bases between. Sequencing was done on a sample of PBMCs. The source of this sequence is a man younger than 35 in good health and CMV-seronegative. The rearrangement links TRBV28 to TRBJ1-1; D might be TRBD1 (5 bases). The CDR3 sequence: CASSPSTETSMNTEAFF. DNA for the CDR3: TGTGCCAGCAGCCCCTCGACAGAGACTAGCATGAACACTGAAGCTTTCTTT.